The rows below give T cell receptor beta chains drawn from one sample of a study of T-cell memory formation after mild COVID-19. TCRdb re-derived calls from the 5' RACE reads in MiXCR, one entry per CDR3 protein. The sample shows more than 150,000 distinct CDR3 sequences, about a fifth of them seen only once. The material sequenced was PBMCs or a T cell subset sorted from them (not recorded which). The receptor set was obtained from a man between 18 and 35 years old who had mild COVID-19 (a few samples of this study predate the infection). Cell type and time point are not known. Each CDR3 is given with its conserved first and last residue. D genes are given only for firm matches. Some rows mark clone size as missing; the rest say once, few, many or name a class of expanded clone.

d_gene | j_gene | abundance | v_gene | CDR3nt | CDR3aa
. | TRBJ2-5 | . | TRBV20-1 | TGCAGTGCTCCGACCTTGGTGACCCAGTACTTC | CSAPTLVTQYF
TRBD2 | TRBJ2-1 | many | TRBV4-1 | TGCGCCAGCAGCCAAGAGGCAGCGGGGGGGCCTGGTGAGCAGTTCTTC | CASSQEAAGGPGEQFF
TRBD2 | TRBJ2-3 | many | TRBV7-2 | TGTGCCAGCAGCTCACGGTTTCTAGCGGGCACAGATACGCAGTATTTT | CASSSRFLAGTDTQYF
. | TRBJ2-3 | few | TRBV24-1 | TGTGCCACCAGTGAACAGGGTGCAGATACGCAGTATTTT | CATSEQGADTQYF
. | TRBJ1-2 | few | TRBV5-6 | TGTGCCAGCAGCTTGAATATTGCAGGATCCTATGGCTACACCTTC | CASSLNIAGSYGYTF
. | TRBJ1-6 | . | TRBV7-8 | TGTGCCAGCAGCTTAGTCAGGGGTACCTATTCACCCCTCCACTTT | CASSLVRGTYSPLHF
TRBD2 | TRBJ2-2 | . | TRBV7-2 | TGTGCCAGCAGCTGGTCCGGGACTACTTCGTCCGGGGAGCTGTTTTTT | CASSWSGTTSSGELFF
. | TRBJ1-5 | few | TRBV7-9 | TGTGCCAGCAGCCCCGGGACACAGCTGGATCAGCCCCAGCATTTT | CASSPGTQLDQPQHF
. | TRBJ2-5 | . | TRBV5-1 | TGCGCCAGCAAAACCGGGACCGCGTACCAAGAGACCCAGTACTTC | CASKTGTAYQETQYF
TRBD1 | TRBJ2-6 | few | TRBV5-1 | TGCGCCAGCAGCTTAGAGGGGGCGTCTGGGGCCAACGTCCTGACTTTC | CASSLEGASGANVLTF
. | TRBJ2-3 | . | TRBV4-1 | TGCGCCAGCAGCCAAGATCGGGGCCGTGATACGCAGTATTTT | CASSQDRGRDTQYF
. | TRBJ1-1 | . | TRBV10-2 | TGCGCCAGCAGTTCCACGACCCAGAACACTGAAGCTTTCTTT | CASSSTTQNTEAFF
TRBD1 | TRBJ2-7 | . | TRBV11-2 | TGTGCCAGCACGGAGACAGGGGGGATCTACGAGCAGTACTTC | CASTETGGIYEQYF
. | TRBJ2-5 | . | TRBV3-1 | TGTGCCAGCAGCCCCTCGGGACTCCAAGAGACCCAGTACTTC | CASSPSGLQETQYF
TRBD2 | TRBJ2-5 | once | TRBV9 | TGTGCCAGCAGCGTAACTAGCGGGGTCACTCTCGGGACCCAGTACTTC | CASSVTSGVTLGTQYF
. | TRBJ2-1 | few | TRBV5-6 | TGTGCCAGCAGTCGATTAGCGACCTACAATGAGCAGTTCTTC | CASSRLATYNEQFF
TRBD2 | TRBJ2-7 | . | TRBV7-2 | TGTGCCAGCAGTCGATTACCAGCGGGGGTCTCCTACGAGCAGTACTTC | CASSRLPAGVSYEQYF
TRBD2 | TRBJ2-5 | . | TRBV20-1 | TGCAGTGCCGGGACTAGCGTCCAAGAGACCCAGTACTTC | CSAGTSVQETQYF
TRBD1 | TRBJ1-1 | . | TRBV7-8 | TGTGCCAGCAGCTCCGACAGGGAGTCTGAAGCTTTCTTT | CASSSDRESEAFF
TRBD1 | TRBJ2-7 | . | TRBV5-1 | TGCGCCAGCAGCATGACAGGGTCCTACGAGCAGTACTTC | CASSMTGSYEQYF
. | TRBJ1-1 | few | TRBV5-5 | TGTGCCAGCAGCGATAGCGCTGAAGCTTTCTTT | CASSDSAEAFF
. | TRBJ2-3 | few | TRBV15 | TGTGCCACCAGCAGAGATCTGGGGTCTTCAGTTTGGGATACGCAGTATTTT | CATSRDLGSSVWDTQYF
. | TRBJ1-5 | few | TRBV7-9 | TGTGCCAGCAGCTTAGACACAGGGTTCGGACAGCCCCAGCATTTT | CASSLDTGFGQPQHF
. | TRBJ2-4 | . | TRBV28 | TGTGCCAGCAGTCCCAGGCCAGGGCTAGCCAAAAACATTCAGTACTTC | CASSPRPGLAKNIQYF
. | TRBJ2-5 | . | TRBV6-6 | TGTGCCAGCAGTGGGGCCCGACCGGAGACCCAGTACTTC | CASSGARPETQYF
TRBD2 | TRBJ2-5 | many | TRBV7-2 | TGTGCCAGCAGCTCCGGGGGGGCCGGGGAGACCCAGTACTTC | CASSSGGAGETQYF
TRBD1 | TRBJ1-1 | . | TRBV12-3/TRBV12-4 | TGTGCCAGCAGTCAGGGACAGAAGAACACTGAAGCTTTCTTT | CASSQGQKNTEAFF
. | TRBJ2-3 | many | TRBV7-2 | TGTGCCAGCAGCTCCCCAGGGAACACGCAGTATTTT | CASSSPGNTQYF
. | TRBJ2-3 | . | TRBV5-6 | TGTGCCAGCAGCTGGGATCGCTTGGATGGGACAGATACGCAGTATTTT | CASSWDRLDGTDTQYF
TRBD2 | TRBJ2-5 | . | TRBV20-1 | TGCAGTGCTAGAGATCCCAGCGGGGGACGTCAAGAGACCCAGTACTTC | CSARDPSGGRQETQYF
. | TRBJ1-6 | few | TRBV7-3 | TGTGCCAGCAGCTTATCAGGCACCAATTCACCCCTCCACTTT | CASSLSGTNSPLHF
. | TRBJ1-1 | . | TRBV10-2 | TGCGCCAGCAGTGATTGGGAGACCACTGAAGCTTTCTTT | CASSDWETTEAFF
TRBD1 | TRBJ1-2 | . | TRBV27 | TGTGCCAGCAGTTCTTACCGGGACAGGGGTAATGGCTACACCTTC | CASSSYRDRGNGYTF
TRBD2 | TRBJ2-5 | few | TRBV20-1 | TGCAGTGCTAAGCTAGCGGGGGGAAGAGAGACCCAGTACTTC | CSAKLAGGRETQYF
TRBD1 | TRBJ1-4 | few | TRBV5-1 | TGCGCCAGCAGCTCTGGGACAGGGGATGAAAAACTGTTTTTT | CASSSGTGDEKLFF
. | TRBJ1-4 | . | TRBV28 | TGTGCCAGCAGTTTAGGCAGGGTCGAAAAACTGTTTTTT | CASSLGRVEKLFF
. | TRBJ2-7 | . | TRBV7-2 | TGTGCCAGCAGCTCCTATCTCGTGGGCTACGAGCAGTACTTC | CASSSYLVGYEQYF
. | TRBJ1-1 | few | TRBV5-1 | TGCGCCAGCCGGGGGGGGGCCTCCCCTTACACTGAAGCTTTCTTT | CASRGGASPYTEAFF
TRBD2 | TRBJ2-2 | few | TRBV4-1 | TGCGCCAGCAGCCACCCAAAGCGGGGGTTCAGGACCGGGGAGCTGTTTTTT | CASSHPKRGFRTGELFF
. | TRBJ1-2 | few | TRBV5-6 | TGTGCCAGCAGCTTCGGACAGACGTTTAACTATGGCTACACCTTC | CASSFGQTFNYGYTF
TRBD2 | TRBJ2-1 | few | TRBV20-1 | TGCAGTGCTAGAGACCCTAGCGGGGGGGCCGGCTCCTACAATGAGCAGTTCTTC | CSARDPSGGAGSYNEQFF
. | TRBJ1-2 | . | TRBV5-1 | TGCGCCAGCAAAGGGGACACCGACCAACTCTATGGCTACACCTTC | CASKGDTDQLYGYTF
. | TRBJ1-2 | few | TRBV4-2 | TGTGCCAGCAGCCAAGACCTCGGACAGCTTGTTAGCTATGGCTACACCTTC | CASSQDLGQLVSYGYTF